This T cell receptor beta chain emerged from a study of cytomegalovirus exposure and HLA in healthy donors. CDR3 length: 14 residues. Germline lookup yields CDR1 SNHLY and CDR2 FYNNEI. The trim removed 6 bases at V and 5 bases at J, leaving 8 bases unmatched. Vbeta (60) and Jbeta (13) primers were used in the PCR. Sequencing used immunoSEQ multiplex PCR; TCRdb keeps in-frame clones, though not all of them. The table lists around 150,000 clones, roughly four fifths of them singletons. Points from the study as a whole: According to the study, about 180 TCR beta chains were cytomegalovirus-associated.

Of note for this clone: What it binds is not known.

The TCR comes from a man aged 30-40 years in good health and CMV-seropositive. V gene TRBV2 combines with J gene TRBJ2-7; TRBD2 matches 9 bases. The sequencing sample was made of PBMCs. In DNA, the CDR3 is TGTGCCAGCAGCCGAGGACTAGCGAACGACGAGCAGTACTTC. Its translation is CASSRGLANDEQYF.